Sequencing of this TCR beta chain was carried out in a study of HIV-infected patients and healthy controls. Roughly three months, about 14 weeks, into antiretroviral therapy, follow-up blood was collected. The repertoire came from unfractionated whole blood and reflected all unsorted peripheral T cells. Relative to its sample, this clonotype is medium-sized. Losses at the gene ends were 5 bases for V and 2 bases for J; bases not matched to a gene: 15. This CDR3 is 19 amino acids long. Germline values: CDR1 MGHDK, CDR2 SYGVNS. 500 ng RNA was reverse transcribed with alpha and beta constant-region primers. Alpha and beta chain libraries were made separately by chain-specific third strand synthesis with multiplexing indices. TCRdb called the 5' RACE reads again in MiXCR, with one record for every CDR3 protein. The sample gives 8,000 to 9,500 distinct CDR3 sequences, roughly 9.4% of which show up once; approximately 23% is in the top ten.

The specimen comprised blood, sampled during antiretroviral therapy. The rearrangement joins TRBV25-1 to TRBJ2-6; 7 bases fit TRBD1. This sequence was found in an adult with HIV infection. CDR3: CASSPNFGTDSPGANVLTF. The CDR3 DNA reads TGTGCCAGCAGTCCCAATTTCGGGACAGATTCTCCTGGGGCCAACGTCCTGACTTTC.